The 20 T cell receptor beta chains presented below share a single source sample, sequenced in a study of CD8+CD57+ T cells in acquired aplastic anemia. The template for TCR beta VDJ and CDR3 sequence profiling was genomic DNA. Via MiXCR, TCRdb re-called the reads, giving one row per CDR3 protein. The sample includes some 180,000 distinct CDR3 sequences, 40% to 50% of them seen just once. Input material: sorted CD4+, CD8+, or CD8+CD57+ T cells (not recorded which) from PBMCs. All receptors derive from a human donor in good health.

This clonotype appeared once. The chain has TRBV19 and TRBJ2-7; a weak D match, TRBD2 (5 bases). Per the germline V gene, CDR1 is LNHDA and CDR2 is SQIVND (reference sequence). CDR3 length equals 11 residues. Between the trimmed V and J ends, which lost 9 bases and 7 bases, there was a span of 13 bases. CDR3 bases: TGTGCCAGCCCTTTGCCGGGGGAGCAGTACTTC. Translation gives CASPLPGEQYF.

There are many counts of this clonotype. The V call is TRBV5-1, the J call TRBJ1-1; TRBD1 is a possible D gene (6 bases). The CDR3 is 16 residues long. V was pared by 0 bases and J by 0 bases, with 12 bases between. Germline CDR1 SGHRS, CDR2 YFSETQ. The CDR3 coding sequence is TGCGCCAGCAGCTTGGCCCAAAGGACAGTGAACACTGAAGCTTTCTTT. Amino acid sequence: CASSLAQRTVNTEAFF.

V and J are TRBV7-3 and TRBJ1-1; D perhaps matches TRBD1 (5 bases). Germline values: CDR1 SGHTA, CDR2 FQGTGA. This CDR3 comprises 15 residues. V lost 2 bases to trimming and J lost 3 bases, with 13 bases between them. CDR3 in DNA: TGTGCCAGCAGCTTAGGATGGGGCTCGGACACTGAAGCTTTCTTT. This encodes CASSLGWGSDTEAFF. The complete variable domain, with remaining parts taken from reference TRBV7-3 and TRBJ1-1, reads GAGVSQTPSNKVTEKGKYVELRCDPISGHTALYWYRQSLGQGPEFLIYFQGTGAADDSGLPNDRFFAVRPEGSVSTLKIQRTERGDSAVYLCASSLGWGSDTEAFFGQGTRLTVV.

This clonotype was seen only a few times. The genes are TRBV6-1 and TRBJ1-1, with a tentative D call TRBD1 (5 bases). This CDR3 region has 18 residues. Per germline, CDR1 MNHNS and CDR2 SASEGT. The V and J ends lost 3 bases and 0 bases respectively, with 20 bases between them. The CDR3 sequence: CASSEGTRGRTMNTEAFF. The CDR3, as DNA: TGTGCCAGCAGTGAGGGGACTAGGGGACGTACCATGAACACTGAAGCTTTCTTT.

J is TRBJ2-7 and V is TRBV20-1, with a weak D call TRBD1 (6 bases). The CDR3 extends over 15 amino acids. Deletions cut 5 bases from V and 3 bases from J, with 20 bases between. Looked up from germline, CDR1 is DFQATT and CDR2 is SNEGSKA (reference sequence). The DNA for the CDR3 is TGCAGTGCTTTCGACAGGAAGGCCATCAGCTACGAGCAGTACTTC. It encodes CSAFDRKAISYEQYF.

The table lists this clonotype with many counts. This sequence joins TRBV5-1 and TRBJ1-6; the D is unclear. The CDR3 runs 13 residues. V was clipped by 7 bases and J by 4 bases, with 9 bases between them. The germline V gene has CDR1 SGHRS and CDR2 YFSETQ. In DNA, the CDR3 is TGCGCCAGCGGTCGAGTTTATAATTCACCCCTCCACTTT. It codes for CASGRVYNSPLHF.

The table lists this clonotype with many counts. CDR3 nucleotides: TGCGCCAGCAGCTTGGCAGGCGACAATGAAAAACTGTTTTTT. Amino acid sequence: CASSLAGDNEKLFF. V usage is TRBV5-1 and J usage is TRBJ1-4; D is unclear. V lost 0 bases and J 5 bases, leaving 8 bases between the germline ends. This CDR3 spans 14 amino acids. CDR1 is SGHRS and CDR2 is YFSETQ in the germline V gene.

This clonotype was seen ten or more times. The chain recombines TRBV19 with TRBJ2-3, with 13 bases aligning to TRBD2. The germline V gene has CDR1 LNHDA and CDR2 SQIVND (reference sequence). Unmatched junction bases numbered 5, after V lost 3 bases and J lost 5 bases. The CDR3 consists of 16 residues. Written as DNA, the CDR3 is TGTGCCAGTAGTATCCCCGGACTAGCGGGAGTAGATACGCAGTATTTT. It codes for CASSIPGLAGVDTQYF.

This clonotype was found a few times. The CDR3 sequence: CASSDTPGTPSEQYF. The CDR3 nucleotides read TGTGCCAGCAGCGACACCCCCGGGACCCCGTCTGAGCAGTACTTC. The V and J genes are TRBV28 and TRBJ2-7; D might be TRBD1 or TRBD2, each matching 5 bases. This CDR3 comprises 15 residues. Germline values: CDR1 MDHEN, CDR2 SYDVKM. Trimming took 6 bases from V and 7 from J, leaving 22 bases between them.

The CDR3: CAISETGGEPQHF. DNA of the CDR3: TGTGCCATCAGTGAGACAGGCGGAGAGCCCCAGCATTTT. This chain joins TRBV10-3 and TRBJ1-5; perhaps TRBD1 as D (5 bases). Trimming removed 2 bases from V and 8 bases from J, with 10 bases in between. Germline loops: CDR1 ENHRY, CDR2 SYGVKD. The CDR3 is 13 amino acids.

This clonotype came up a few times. CDR3 in DNA: TGTGCCTGGGGACTTGGGGGGACCTATGGCTACACCTTC. This codes for CAWGLGGTYGYTF. The V call is TRBV30, the J call TRBJ1-2; D may be TRBD1 (5 bases). This CDR3 spans 13 amino acids. V was pared by 5 bases and J by 4 bases, with 14 bases between. Looked up from germline, CDR1 is GTSNPN and CDR2 is SVGIG (reference sequence).

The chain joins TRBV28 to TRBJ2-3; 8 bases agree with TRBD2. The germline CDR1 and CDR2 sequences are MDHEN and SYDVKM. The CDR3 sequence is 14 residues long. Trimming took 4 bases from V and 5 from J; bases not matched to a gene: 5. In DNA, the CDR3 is TGTGCCAGCAGTTGGCTAGCGGGCGTAGATACGCAGTATTTT. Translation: CASSWLAGVDTQYF.

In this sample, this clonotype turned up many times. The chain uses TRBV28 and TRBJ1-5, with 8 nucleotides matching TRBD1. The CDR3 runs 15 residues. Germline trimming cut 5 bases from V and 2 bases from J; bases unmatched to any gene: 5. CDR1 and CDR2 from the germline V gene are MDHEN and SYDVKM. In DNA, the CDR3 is TGTGCCAGCAGTGCAGGGGGCTTGGGCAATCAGCCCCAGCATTTT. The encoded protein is CASSAGGLGNQPQHF. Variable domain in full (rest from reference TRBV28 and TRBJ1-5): DVKVTQSSRYLVKRTGEKVFLECVQDMDHENMFWYRQDPGLGLRLIYFSYDVKMKEKGDIPEGYSVSREKKERFSLILESASTNQTSMYLCASSAGGLGNQPQHFGDGTRLSIL.

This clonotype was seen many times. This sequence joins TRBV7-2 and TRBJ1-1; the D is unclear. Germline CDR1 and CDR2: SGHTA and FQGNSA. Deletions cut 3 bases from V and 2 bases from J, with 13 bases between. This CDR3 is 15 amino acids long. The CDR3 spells CASSFYEAGNTEAFF. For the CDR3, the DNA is TGTGCCAGCAGCTTTTACGAGGCGGGCAACACTGAAGCTTTCTTT.

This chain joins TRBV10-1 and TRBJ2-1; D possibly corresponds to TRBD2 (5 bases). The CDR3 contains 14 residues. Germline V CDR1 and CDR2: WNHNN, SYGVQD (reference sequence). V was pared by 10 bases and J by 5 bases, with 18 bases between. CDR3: CATSRGGSNNEQFF. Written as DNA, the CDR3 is TGCGCCACCTCGCGAGGAGGAAGCAACAATGAGCAGTTCTTC.

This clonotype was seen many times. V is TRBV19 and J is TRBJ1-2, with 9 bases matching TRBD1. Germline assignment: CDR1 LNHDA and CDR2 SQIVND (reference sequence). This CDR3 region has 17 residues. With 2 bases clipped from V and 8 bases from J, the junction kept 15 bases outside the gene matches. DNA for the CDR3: TGTGCCAGTAGTATATCAGGGACAGGGAGAGATCTGCGGGGCTACACCTTC. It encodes CASSISGTGRDLRGYTF.

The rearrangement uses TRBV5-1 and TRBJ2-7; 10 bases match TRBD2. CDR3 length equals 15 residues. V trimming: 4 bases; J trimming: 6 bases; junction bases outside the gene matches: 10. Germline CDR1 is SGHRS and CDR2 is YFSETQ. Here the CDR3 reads CASSTLSSGSGEQYF. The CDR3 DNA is TGCGCCAGCAGCACCCTGTCTAGCGGGAGTGGCGAGCAGTACTTC.

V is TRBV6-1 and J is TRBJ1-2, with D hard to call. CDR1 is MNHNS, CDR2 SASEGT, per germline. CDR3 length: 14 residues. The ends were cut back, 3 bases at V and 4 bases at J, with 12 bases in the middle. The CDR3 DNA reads TGTGCCAGCAGTGATGGGTGGAAGGGCTATGGCTACACCTTC. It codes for CASSDGWKGYGYTF.

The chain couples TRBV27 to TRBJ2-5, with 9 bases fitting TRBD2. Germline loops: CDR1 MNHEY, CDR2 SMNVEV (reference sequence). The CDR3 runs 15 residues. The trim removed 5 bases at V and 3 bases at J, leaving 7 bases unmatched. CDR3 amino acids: CASSLAGSIKETQYF. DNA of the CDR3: TGTGCCAGCAGTCTAGCGGGGTCTATAAAAGAGACCCAGTACTTC.

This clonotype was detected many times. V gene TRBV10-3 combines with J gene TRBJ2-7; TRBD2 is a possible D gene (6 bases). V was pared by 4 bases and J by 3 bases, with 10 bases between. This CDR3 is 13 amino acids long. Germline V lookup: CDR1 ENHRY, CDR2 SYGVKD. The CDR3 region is CAISGVGGYEQYF. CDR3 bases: TGTGCCATCAGTGGAGTCGGGGGCTACGAGCAGTACTTC.